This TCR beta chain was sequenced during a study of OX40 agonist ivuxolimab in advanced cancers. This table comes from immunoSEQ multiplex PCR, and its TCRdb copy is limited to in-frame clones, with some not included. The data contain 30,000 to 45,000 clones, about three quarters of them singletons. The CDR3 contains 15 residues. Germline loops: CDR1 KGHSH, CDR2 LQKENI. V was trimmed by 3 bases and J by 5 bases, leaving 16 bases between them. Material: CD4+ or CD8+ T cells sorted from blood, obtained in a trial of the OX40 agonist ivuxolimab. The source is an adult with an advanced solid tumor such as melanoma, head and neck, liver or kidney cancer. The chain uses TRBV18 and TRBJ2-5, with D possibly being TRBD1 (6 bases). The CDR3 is CASSPTGTPEETQYF. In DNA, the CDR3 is TGTGCCAGCTCACCGACCGGGACACCGGAGGAGACCCAGTACTTC. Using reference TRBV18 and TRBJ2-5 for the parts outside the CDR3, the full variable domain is NAGVMQNPRHLVRRRGQEARLRCSPMKGHSHVYWYRQLPEEGLKFMVYLQKENIIDESGMPKERFSAEFPKEGPSILRIQQVVRGDSAAYFCASSPTGTPEETQYFGPGTRLLVL.